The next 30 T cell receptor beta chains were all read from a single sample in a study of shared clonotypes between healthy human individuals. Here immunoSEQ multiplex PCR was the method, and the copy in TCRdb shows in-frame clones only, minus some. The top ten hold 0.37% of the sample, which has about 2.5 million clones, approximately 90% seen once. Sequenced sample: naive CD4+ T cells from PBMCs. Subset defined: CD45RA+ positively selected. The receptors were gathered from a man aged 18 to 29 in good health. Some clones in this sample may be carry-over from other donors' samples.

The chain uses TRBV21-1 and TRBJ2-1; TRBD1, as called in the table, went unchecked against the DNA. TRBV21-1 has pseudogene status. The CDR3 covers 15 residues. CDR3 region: CASSKPRVEQGEQFF. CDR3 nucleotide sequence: TGTGCCAGCAGCAAACCTCGCGTCGAGCAGGGTGAGCAGTTCTTC.

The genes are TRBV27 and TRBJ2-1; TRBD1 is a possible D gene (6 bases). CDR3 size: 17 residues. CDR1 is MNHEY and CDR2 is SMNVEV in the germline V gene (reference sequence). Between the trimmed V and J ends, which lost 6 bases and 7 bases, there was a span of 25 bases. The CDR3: CASRLLYRAPQRNEQFF. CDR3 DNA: TGTGCCAGCAGACTACTGTACAGGGCCCCCCAAAGGAATGAGCAGTTCTTC.

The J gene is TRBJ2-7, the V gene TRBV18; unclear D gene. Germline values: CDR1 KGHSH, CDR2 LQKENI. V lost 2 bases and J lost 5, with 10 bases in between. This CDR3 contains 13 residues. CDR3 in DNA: TGTGCCAGCTCACCATCCGTCCCCAACGAGCAGTACTTC. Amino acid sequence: CASSPSVPNEQYF.

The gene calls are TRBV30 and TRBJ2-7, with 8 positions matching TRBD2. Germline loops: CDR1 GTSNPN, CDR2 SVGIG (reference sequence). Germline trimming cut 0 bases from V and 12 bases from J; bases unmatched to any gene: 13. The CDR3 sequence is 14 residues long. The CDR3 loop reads CAWSVGTRITRLYF. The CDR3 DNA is TGTGCCTGGAGTGTAGGGACTAGAATAACGCGGCTGTACTTC.

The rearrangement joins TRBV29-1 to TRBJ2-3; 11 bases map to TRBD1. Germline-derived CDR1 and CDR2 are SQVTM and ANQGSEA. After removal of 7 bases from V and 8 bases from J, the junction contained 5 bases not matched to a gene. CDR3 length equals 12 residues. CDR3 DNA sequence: TGCAGCGCCGGGACAGGGGGTCTTACGCAGTATTTT. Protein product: CSAGTGGLTQYF.

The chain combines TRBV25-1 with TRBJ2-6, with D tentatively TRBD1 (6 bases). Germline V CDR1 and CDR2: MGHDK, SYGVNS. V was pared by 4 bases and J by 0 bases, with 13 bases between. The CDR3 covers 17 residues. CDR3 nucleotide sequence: TGTGCCAGCAGTGTTTATGACAGGAGCTCTGGGGCCAACGTCCTGACTTTC. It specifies CASSVYDRSSGANVLTF.

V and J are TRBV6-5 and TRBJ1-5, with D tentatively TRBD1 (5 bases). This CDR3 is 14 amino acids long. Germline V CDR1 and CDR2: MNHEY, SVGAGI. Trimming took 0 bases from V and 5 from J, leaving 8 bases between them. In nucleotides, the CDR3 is TGTGCCAGCAGTTACTCGACAGCATATCAGCCCCAGCATTTT. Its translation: CASSYSTAYQPQHF.

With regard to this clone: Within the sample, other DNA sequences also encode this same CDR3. The CDR3 sequence: CASSLGQPNEKLFF. The CDR3 region has the DNA TGCGCCAGCAGCTTGGGGCAGCCTAATGAAAAACTGTTTTTT. The J gene is TRBJ1-4, the V gene TRBV5-1; D unclear. With 0 bases removed from V and 3 bases from J, the gap between germline ends came to 6 bases. The CDR3 is made up of 14 amino acids. CDR1 and CDR2 from the germline V gene are SGHRS and YFSETQ.

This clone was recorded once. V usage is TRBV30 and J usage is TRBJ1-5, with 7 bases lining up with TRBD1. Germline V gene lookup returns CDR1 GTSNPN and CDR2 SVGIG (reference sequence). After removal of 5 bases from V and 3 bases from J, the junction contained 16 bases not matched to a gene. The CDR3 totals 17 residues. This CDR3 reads CAWSTGQARGNNQPQHF. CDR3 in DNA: TGTGCCTGGTCGACGGGCCAGGCCAGGGGGAACAATCAGCCCCAGCATTTT.

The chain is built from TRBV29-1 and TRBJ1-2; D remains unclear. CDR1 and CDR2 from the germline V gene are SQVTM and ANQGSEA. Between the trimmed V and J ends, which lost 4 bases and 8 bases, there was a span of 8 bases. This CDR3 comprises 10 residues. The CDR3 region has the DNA TGCAGCGTTGTCGGTGACGGCTACACCTTC. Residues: CSVVGDGYTF.

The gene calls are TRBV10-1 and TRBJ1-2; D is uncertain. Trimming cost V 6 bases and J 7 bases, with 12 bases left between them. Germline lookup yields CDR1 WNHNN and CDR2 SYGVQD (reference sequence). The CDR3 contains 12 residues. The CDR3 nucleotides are TGCGCCAGCAGGGCGATAGGGAGTGGCTACACCTTC. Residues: CASRAIGSGYTF.

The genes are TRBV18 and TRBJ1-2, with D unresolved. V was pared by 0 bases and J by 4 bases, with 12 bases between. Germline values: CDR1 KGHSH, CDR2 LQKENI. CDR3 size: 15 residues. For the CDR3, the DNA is TGTGCCAGCTCACCACCGAGCGGACCCGGCTATGGCTACACCTTC. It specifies CASSPPSGPGYGYTF. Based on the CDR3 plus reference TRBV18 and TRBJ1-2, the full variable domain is NAGVMQNPRHLVRRRGQEARLRCSPMKGHSHVYWYRQLPEEGLKFMVYLQKENIIDESGMPKERFSAEFPKEGPSILRIQQVVRGDSAAYFCASSPPSGPGYGYTFGSGTRLTVV.

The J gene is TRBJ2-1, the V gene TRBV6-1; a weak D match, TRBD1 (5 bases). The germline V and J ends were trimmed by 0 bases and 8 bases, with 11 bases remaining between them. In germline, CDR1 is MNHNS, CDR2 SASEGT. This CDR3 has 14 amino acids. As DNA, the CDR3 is TGTGCCAGCAGTGAAGCGGGGCCCCGGGATGAGCAGTTCTTC. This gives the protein CASSEAGPRDEQFF.

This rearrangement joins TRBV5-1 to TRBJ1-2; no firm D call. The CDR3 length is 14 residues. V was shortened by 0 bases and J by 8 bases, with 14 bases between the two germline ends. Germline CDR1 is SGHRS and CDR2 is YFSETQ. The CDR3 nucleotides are TGCGCCAGCAGCTTGGCTACAGCCTCTGGAGGCTACACCTTC. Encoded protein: CASSLATASGGYTF.

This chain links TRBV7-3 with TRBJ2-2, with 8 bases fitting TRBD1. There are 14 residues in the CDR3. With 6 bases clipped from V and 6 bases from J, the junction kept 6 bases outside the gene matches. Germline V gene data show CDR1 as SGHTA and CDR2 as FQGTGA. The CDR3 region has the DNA TGTGCCAGCAGACTAATACAGGGGGCCGGGGAGCTGTTTTTT. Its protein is CASRLIQGAGELFF.

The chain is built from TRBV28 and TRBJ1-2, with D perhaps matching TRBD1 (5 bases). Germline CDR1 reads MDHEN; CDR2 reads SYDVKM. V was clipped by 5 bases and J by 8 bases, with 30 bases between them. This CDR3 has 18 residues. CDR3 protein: CASSHTTPYLSTDRGYTF. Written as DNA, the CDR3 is TGTGCCAGCAGTCACACTACTCCTTACCTTTCAACCGACAGAGGCTACACCTTC.

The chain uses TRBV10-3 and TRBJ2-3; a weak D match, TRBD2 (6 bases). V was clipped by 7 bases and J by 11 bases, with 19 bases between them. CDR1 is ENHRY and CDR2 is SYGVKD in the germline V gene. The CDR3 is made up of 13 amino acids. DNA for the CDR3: TGTGCCATCACCGGAGCCTCGGGGGAAGTGCAGTATTTT. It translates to CAITGASGEVQYF.

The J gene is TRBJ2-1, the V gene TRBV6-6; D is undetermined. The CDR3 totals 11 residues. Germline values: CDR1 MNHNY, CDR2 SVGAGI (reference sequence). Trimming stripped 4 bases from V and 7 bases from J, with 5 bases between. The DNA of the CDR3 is TGTGCCAGCAGTTCTATGAATGAGCAGTTCTTC. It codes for CASSSMNEQFF.

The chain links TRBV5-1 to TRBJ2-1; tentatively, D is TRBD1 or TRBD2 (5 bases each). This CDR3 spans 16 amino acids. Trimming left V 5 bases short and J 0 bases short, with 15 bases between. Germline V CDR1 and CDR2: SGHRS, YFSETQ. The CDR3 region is CASRWVEGSSYNEQFF. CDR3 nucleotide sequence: TGCGCCAGCAGATGGGTCGAGGGGAGCTCCTACAATGAGCAGTTCTTC.

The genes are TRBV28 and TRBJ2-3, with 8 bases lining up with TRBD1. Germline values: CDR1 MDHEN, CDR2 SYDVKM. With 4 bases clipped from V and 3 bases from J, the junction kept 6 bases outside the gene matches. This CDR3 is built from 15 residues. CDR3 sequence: CASSSGQGWTDTQYF. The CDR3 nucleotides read TGTGCCAGCAGTTCCGGACAGGGTTGGACAGATACGCAGTATTTT.

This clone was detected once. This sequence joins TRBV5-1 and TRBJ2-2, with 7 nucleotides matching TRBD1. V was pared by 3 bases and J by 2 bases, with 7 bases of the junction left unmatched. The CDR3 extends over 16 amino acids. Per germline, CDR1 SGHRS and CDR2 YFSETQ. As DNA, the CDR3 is TGCGCCAGCAGCTCAGACGACAGGGACAACACCGGGGAGCTGTTTTTT. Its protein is CASSSDDRDNTGELFF. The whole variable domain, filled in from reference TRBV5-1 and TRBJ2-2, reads KAGVTQTPRYLIKTRGQQVTLSCSPISGHRSVSWYQQTPGQGLQFLFEYFSETQRNKGNFPGRFSGRQFSNSRSEMNVSTLELGDSALYLCASSSDDRDNTGELFFGEGSRLTVL.

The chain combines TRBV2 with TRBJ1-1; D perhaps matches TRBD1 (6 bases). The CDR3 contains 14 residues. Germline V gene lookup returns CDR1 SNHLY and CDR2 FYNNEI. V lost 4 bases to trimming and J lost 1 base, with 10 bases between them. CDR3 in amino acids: CASSAGQQNTEAFF. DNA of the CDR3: TGTGCCAGCAGTGCAGGACAGCAGAACACTGAAGCTTTCTTT. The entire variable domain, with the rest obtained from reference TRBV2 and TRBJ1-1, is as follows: EPEVTQTPSHQVTQMGQEVILRCVPISNHLYFYWYRQILGQKVEFLVSFYNNEISEKSEIFDDQFSVERPDGSNFTLKIRSTKLEDSAMYFCASSAGQQNTEAFFGQGTRLTVV.

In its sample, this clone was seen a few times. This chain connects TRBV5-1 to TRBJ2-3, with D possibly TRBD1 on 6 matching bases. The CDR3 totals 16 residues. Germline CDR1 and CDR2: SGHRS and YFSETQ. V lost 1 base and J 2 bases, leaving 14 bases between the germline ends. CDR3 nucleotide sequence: TGCGCCAGCAGCTTGAATGCGGACAGAATCACAGATACGCAGTATTTT. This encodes CASSLNADRITDTQYF.

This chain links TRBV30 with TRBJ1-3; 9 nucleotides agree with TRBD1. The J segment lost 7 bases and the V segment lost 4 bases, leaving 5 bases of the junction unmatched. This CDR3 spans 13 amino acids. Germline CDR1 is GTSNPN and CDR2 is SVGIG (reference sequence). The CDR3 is CAWTRDRANTIYF. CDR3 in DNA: TGTGCCTGGACCCGGGACAGGGCTAACACCATATATTTT.

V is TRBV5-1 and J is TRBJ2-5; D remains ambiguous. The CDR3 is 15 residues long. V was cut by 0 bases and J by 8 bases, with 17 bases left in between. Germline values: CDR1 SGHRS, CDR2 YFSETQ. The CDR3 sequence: CASSLEQTKAQTQYF. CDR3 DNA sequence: TGCGCCAGCAGCTTGGAACAGACGAAGGCCCAAACCCAGTACTTC.

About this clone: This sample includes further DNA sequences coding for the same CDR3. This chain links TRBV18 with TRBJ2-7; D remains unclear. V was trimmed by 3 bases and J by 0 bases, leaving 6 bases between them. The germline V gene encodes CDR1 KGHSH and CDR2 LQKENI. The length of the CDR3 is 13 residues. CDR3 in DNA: TGTGCCAGCTCACCTGCGAGCTCCTACGAGCAGTACTTC. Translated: CASSPASSYEQYF.

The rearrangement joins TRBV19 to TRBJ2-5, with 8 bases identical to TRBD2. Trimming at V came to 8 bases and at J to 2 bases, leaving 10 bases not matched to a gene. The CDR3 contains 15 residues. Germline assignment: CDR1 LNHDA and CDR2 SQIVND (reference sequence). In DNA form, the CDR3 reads TGTGCCAGTTCCGGGGGCGGGAGGTCTCAAGAGACCCAGTACTTC. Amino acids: CASSGGGRSQETQYF.

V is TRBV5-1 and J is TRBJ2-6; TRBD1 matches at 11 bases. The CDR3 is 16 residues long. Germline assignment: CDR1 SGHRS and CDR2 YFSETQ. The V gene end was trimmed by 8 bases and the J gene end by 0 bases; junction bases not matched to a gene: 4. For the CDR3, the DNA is TGCGCCAGTGGACAGGGGGCTTTCTCTGGGGCCAACGTCCTGACTTTC. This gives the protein CASGQGAFSGANVLTF.

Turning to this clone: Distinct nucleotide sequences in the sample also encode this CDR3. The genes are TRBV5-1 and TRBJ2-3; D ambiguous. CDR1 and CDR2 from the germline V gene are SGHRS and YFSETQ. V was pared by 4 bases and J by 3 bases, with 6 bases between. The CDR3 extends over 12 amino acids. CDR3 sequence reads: CASSLPTDTQYF. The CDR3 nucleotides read TGCGCCAGCAGCCTTCCGACAGATACGCAGTATTTT.

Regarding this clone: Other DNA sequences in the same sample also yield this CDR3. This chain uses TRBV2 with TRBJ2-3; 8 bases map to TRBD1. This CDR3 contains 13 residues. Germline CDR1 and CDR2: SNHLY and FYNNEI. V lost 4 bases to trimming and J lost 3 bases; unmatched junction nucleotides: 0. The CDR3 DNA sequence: TGTGCCAGCAGTGGACAGGGGACAGATACGCAGTATTTT. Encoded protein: CASSGQGTDTQYF.